The T cell receptor (beta chain) under discussion was sequenced for a study of blood T cell repertoires in COVID-19. Study-wide background: Sites across the United States, Italy and Spain contributed samples from acute and convalescent COVID-19. PBMCs, B-cell-depleted T cells, or T cells were the source of the cDNA or gDNA that made up the material.

As processed by the authors: By means of reference gene primer amplification, nucleated cell counts were estimated. Produced via immunoSEQ multiplex PCR; TCRdb's table is partial and in-frame only. D and trimming were read from the DNA, whereas the V and J calls and clone size are those reported in that table. The sample lists around 270,000 clones; 88% were seen once. The germline V gene has CDR1 LNHDA and CDR2 SQIVND (reference sequence). The CDR3 consists of 15 residues. V lost 5 bases and J lost 0, with 10 bases in between. Specimen: peripheral blood. The TCR comes from a man between 60 and 75 years old who had recovered from COVID-19. This chain joins TRBV19 and TRBJ2-2; no firm D call. CDR3 in DNA: TGTGCCAGTAGTTTCCAGCGAACGAACACCGGGGAGCTGTTTTTT. It specifies CASSFQRTNTGELFF.